This T cell receptor beta chain was observed in a study of blood T cell repertoires in COVID-19. Measured with immunoSEQ multiplex PCR; TCRdb has only the in-frame clones, and not every one. Of hundreds of thousands of clones in the sample, approximately 85% were seen once. The V gene lost 3 bases and the J gene lost 3 bases, with 12 bases spanning the gap. This CDR3 is 15 amino acids long. Germline V lookup: CDR1 LNHNV, CDR2 YYDKDF (reference sequence). The chain has TRBV15 and TRBJ2-1, with a weak D call TRBD2 (6 bases). Sequencing was done on a sample of PBMCs or T cells enriched from blood (not recorded which). The clonotype was recovered from a woman in her 50s who had recovered from COVID-19. This CDR3 is CATSRTGENYNEQFF. As DNA, the CDR3 is TGTGCCACCAGCAGGACGGGAGAGAACTACAATGAGCAGTTCTTC.